These 28 T cell receptor beta chains share one sample of origin, sequenced in a study of monozygotic twins with inflammatory bowel disease. TCRdb re-called the 5' RACE reads and catalogs CDR3 proteins one per entry, DNA excluded. The sample totals about 200,000 distinct CDR3 sequences; its top ten clones hold approximately 7.7%. Input material: blood. The receptors come from a human donor with ulcerative colitis or Crohn's disease, or a healthy co-twin of an affected twin (not recorded which).

V gene TRBV5-1 combines with J gene TRBJ2-1; the TCRdb D gene call, TRBD1, has no DNA to confirm it. The CDR3 sequence is 16 residues long. Germline-derived CDR1 and CDR2 are SGHRS and YFSETQ. CDR3 sequence reads: CASSQHPRDIDNEQFF.

This chain uses TRBV7-2 with TRBJ1-1. Germline CDR1 is SGHTA and CDR2 is FQGNSA. The CDR3 has 13 residues. CDR3 amino acids: CASSLALGFEAFF. Combining the CDR3 with reference TRBV7-2 and TRBJ1-1 gives the whole variable domain GAGVSQSPSNKVTEKGKDVELRCDPISGHTALYWYRQSLGQGLEFLIYFQGNSAPDKSGLPSDRFSAERTGGSVSTLTIQRTQQEDSAVYLCASSLALGFEAFFGQGTRLTVV.

The gene calls are TRBV24-1 and TRBJ1-5. This CDR3 contains 14 residues. Germline V gene lookup returns CDR1 KGHDR and CDR2 SFDVKD. The CDR3 loop is CATSDLGSHQPQHF.

The chain combines TRBV4-2 with TRBJ2-5; there is no DNA to check the TCRdb D call of TRBD2. CDR1 and CDR2 (germline): LGHNA, YNFKEQ. CDR3 size: 16 residues. CDR3: CASSPTTPSGGETQYF.

The genes are TRBV12-3 or TRBV12-4 and TRBJ2-6; TCRdb proposes TRBD2, but this gene call is untestable without DNA. There are 17 residues in the CDR3. Here the CDR3 reads CASSWDSSPAGANVLTF.

The chain links TRBV4-1 to TRBJ2-1; lacking DNA, the TRBD1 call made by TCRdb goes unchecked. CDR1 MGHRA and CDR2 YSYEKL come from the germline V gene. The CDR3 sequence is 14 residues long. The CDR3 reads CASSQAGGLDEQFF.

J is TRBJ2-1 and V is TRBV7-9; TCRdb's D call, TRBD2, is unchecked because there is no DNA. The germline V gene encodes CDR1 SEHNR and CDR2 FQNEAQ (reference sequence). The CDR3 covers 14 residues. The chain's CDR3 is CASFTSGGANEQFF.

V usage is TRBV18 and J usage is TRBJ1-2; lacking DNA, the TRBD1 call made by TCRdb goes unchecked. Germline V gene sequence: CDR1 KGHSH, CDR2 LQKENI. The CDR3 contains 15 residues. CDR3 loop: CASSPPEGRDPGYTF.

V usage is TRBV20-1 and J usage is TRBJ1-1. Germline CDR1 is DFQATT and CDR2 is SNEGSKA (reference sequence). The CDR3 runs to 13 residues. CDR3 sequence reads: CSAPWTEDTEAFF.

The V call is TRBV20-1, the J call TRBJ2-1. Germline CDR1 and CDR2: DFQATT and SNEGSKA (reference sequence). CDR3 length: 16 amino acids. This chain's CDR3 is CSARVGGLSSYNEQFF.

CDR3 region: CASSFAGVYNEQFF. The chain joins TRBV7-9 to TRBJ2-1. Germline CDR1 reads SEHNR; CDR2 reads FQNEAQ (reference sequence). This CDR3 region has 14 residues.

V gene TRBV11-1 combines with J gene TRBJ2-7; the D call from TCRdb, TRBD1, cannot be confirmed without DNA. The CDR3 is 20 residues long. Per the germline V gene, CDR1 is SGHAT and CDR2 is FQDESV (reference sequence). The chain's CDR3 is CASSSIQGGLPGGRPYEQYF.

The chain combines TRBV7-3 with TRBJ1-1; the D gene TCRdb calls, TRBD1, cannot be checked with no DNA. The CDR3 spans 13 residues. In germline, CDR1 is SGHTA, CDR2 FQGTGA. CDR3 in amino acids: CASSSGLYTEAFF.

The genes are TRBV12-3 or TRBV12-4 and TRBJ2-7. The CDR3 has 12 amino acids. The CDR3 spells CASSILGYEQYF.

V gene TRBV5-4 combines with J gene TRBJ2-1; TCRdb reports TRBD1, a call that lacks DNA to check it against. Germline CDR1 reads SGHNT; CDR2 reads YYREEE (reference sequence). The length of the CDR3 is 13 residues. This chain's CDR3 is CASGASPYNEQFF.

This sequence joins TRBV3-1 and TRBJ2-1; TCRdb calls TRBD2, which cannot be checked without DNA. This CDR3 has 15 residues. Germline V gives CDR1 LGHDT, CDR2 YNNKEL (reference sequence). The CDR3 sequence: CASSQGLAGVNEQFF.

This sequence joins TRBV28 and TRBJ2-7. This CDR3 has 14 residues. The V gene's germline CDR1 is MDHEN and CDR2 SYDVKM. The CDR3: CASTPRGNPYEQYF.

CDR3 sequence: CASSPPTNQETQYF. The gene calls are TRBV18 and TRBJ2-5. The CDR3 covers 14 residues. Germline CDR1 reads KGHSH; CDR2 reads LQKENI. The whole variable domain, remainder taken from reference TRBV18 and TRBJ2-5, is NAGVMQNPRHLVRRRGQEARLRCSPMKGHSHVYWYRQLPEEGLKFMVYLQKENIIDESGMPKERFSAEFPKEGPSILRIQQVVRGDSAAYFCASSPPTNQETQYFGPGTRLLVL.

The chain's CDR3 is CASSFGFSGNTIYF. The chain links TRBV5-6 to TRBJ1-3. The germline V gene has CDR1 SGHDT and CDR2 YYEEEE. The CDR3 extends over 14 amino acids. Complete variable domain (other parts from reference TRBV5-6 and TRBJ1-3): DAGVTQSPTHLIKTRGQQVTLRCSPKSGHDTVSWYQQALGQGPQFIFQYYEEEERQRGNFPDRFSGHQFPNYSSELNVNALLLGDSALYLCASSFGFSGNTIYFGEGSWLTVV.

The rearrangement uses TRBV25-1 and TRBJ1-5. The CDR3 totals 16 residues. The germline CDR1 and CDR2 sequences are MGHDK and SYGVNS. The CDR3 loop is CASRRKEEYSNQPQHF.

V usage is TRBV11-2 and J usage is TRBJ2-3. Germline CDR1 reads SGHAT; CDR2 reads FQNNGV. The CDR3 sequence is 14 residues long. CDR3 protein: CASSSRLTPDTQYF. The whole variable domain, filled in from reference TRBV11-2 and TRBJ2-3, reads EAGVAQSPRYKIIEKRQSVAFWCNPISGHATLYWYQQILGQGPKLLIQFQNNGVVDDSQLPKDRFSAERLKGVDSTLKIQPAKLEDSAVYLCASSSRLTPDTQYFGPGTRLTVL.

The chain couples TRBV7-8 to TRBJ2-6; absent DNA, TCRdb's TRBD1 call cannot be checked. CDR1 and CDR2 from the germline V gene are SGHVS and FQNEAQ. The CDR3 loop spans 17 amino acids. The CDR3: CASSLDGMSSGANVLTF.

The CDR3 here is CATSRRDSTYGYTF. The chain joins TRBV15 to TRBJ1-2; without DNA, the TCRdb call of TRBD1 cannot be checked. CDR3 size: 14 residues. Germline values: CDR1 LNHNV, CDR2 YYDKDF (reference sequence).

The chain combines TRBV12-3 or TRBV12-4 with TRBJ2-4; TCRdb picks TRBD1, but there is no DNA to check that call. The CDR3 spans 17 residues. CDR3: CASTLTPRELAKNIQYF.

This chain links TRBV7-2 with TRBJ2-3. Germline-derived CDR1 and CDR2 are SGHTA and FQGNSA. The CDR3 is 14 amino acids. CDR3 region: CASSSDKYTDTQYF.

The chain joins TRBV11-1 to TRBJ2-7. Per germline, CDR1 SGHAT and CDR2 FQDESV (reference sequence). The CDR3 contains 13 residues. The CDR3 sequence: CASSLEYSYEQYF.

The chain uses TRBV7-3 and TRBJ2-1; TCRdb returns TRBD2, unconfirmable since there is no DNA. The CDR3 length is 18 residues. Per germline, CDR1 SGHTA and CDR2 FQGTGA. The chain's CDR3 is CASSSHLAGGPAGNEQFF.

The chain is built from TRBV28 and TRBJ2-1; the D call of TRBD1 rests on TCRdb alone, since no DNA is present to check it. Germline lookup yields CDR1 MDHEN and CDR2 SYDVKM. The CDR3 covers 16 residues. The CDR3 sequence: CASRPSGFGAYNEQFF.